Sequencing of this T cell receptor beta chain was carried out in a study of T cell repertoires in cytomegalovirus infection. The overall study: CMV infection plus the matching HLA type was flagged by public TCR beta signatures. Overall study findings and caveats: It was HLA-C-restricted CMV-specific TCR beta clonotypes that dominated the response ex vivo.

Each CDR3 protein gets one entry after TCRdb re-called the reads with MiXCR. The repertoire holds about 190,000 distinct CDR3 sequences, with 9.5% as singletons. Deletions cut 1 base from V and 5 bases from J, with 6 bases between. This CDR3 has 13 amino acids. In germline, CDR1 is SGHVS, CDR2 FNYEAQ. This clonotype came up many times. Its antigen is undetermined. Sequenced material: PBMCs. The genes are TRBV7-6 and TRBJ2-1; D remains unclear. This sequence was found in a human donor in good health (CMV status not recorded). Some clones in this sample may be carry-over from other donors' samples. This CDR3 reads CASSLGTHNEQFF. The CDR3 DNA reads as TGTGCCAGCAGCTTAGGGACCCACAATGAGCAGTTCTTC.